The 2 T cell receptor beta chains given below trace back to one sample, sequenced in a study of cytomegalovirus exposure and HLA in healthy donors. 13 Jbeta primers and 60 Vbeta primers were used for the PCR. Profiled with immunoSEQ multiplex PCR; TCRdb holds only in-frame clones, not every one. The table has fewer than 350,000 clones, roughly 90% seen once. The source material was PBMCs. The receptor source for this set is a woman aged 18-35 years in good health and CMV-seronegative.

This chain connects TRBV5-4 to TRBJ2-3; 15 positions match TRBD2. This CDR3 spans 16 amino acids. Germline CDR1 and CDR2: SGHNT and YYREEE (reference sequence). The junction had 6 bases not matched to a gene; V was cut back by 4 bases and J by 6 bases. CDR3 sequence (DNA): TGTGCCAGCAGCACGGGACTAGCGGGGGGTACGGATACGCAGTATTTT. Protein sequence: CASSTGLAGGTDTQYF.

The rearrangement uses TRBV4-2 and TRBJ2-7; perhaps TRBD1 as D (6 bases). Germline CDR1 LGHNA, CDR2 YNFKEQ. The V end lost 1 base, the J end lost 0 bases, and 16 bases lay between the germline ends. The CDR3 covers 17 residues. CDR3 nucleotide sequence: TGTGCCAGCAGCCAAGGTGGTACAGGGCCCACCTCCTACGAGCAGTACTTC. Protein sequence: CASSQGGTGPTSYEQYF.